The 30 T cell receptor beta chains below were found in one sample sequenced in a study of blood T cell repertoires in COVID-19 (dated by TCRdb to 2019 to 2021). Preparation of the library involved the immunoSEQ multiplex PCR assay. TCRdb holds this immuneACCESS table with in-frame rearrangements only. Some clones are missing; in checked studies, unresolved V genes explain under half, and the rest has no known cause. This sample is represented by around 120,000 clones; around nine tenths of them were singletons. 4% to 5% of the sample is held by the ten biggest clonotypes. Material: peripheral blood. These receptors were collected from a man aged 60 to 75 with COVID-19, enrolled during active disease.

This clone occurred once. The genes are TRBV5-1 and TRBJ2-1; TRBD2 agrees at 10 bases. J gave up 6 bases and V 5 bases, and 11 bases lay outside the gene matches. Germline V gives CDR1 SGHRS, CDR2 YFSETQ. This CDR3 contains 16 residues. The CDR3 protein is CASRMELAGTSNEQFF. The CDR3 nucleotides read TGCGCCAGCAGGATGGAACTAGCGGGGACGTCCAATGAGCAGTTCTTC.

This chain links TRBV11-2 with TRBJ2-5, with 7 bases that match TRBD1. Germline values: CDR1 SGHAT, CDR2 FQNNGV. V dropped 6 bases and J dropped 6; count of bases not matched to a gene: 10. The CDR3 runs 14 residues. The chain's CDR3 is CASRTITGAQTQYF. The CDR3 coding sequence is TGTGCCAGCAGGACAATTACAGGGGCACAGACCCAGTACTTC.

The rearrangement links TRBV7-2 to TRBJ1-1; no firm D call. V shed 7 bases and J shed 6 bases, with 18 bases lying between them. The CDR3 consists of 14 residues. Germline V gene lookup returns CDR1 SGHTA and CDR2 FQGNSA. The CDR3, as DNA: TGTGCCAGCACGGTAGTAGCGTGGGGTTCTGAAGCTTTCTTT. Its translation is CASTVVAWGSEAFF.

The chain links TRBV28 to TRBJ2-7; D is perhaps TRBD2 (7 bases). This CDR3 comprises 15 residues. Germline CDR1 is MDHEN and CDR2 is SYDVKM. V was trimmed by 6 bases and J by 2 bases, leaving 17 bases between them. The CDR3 loop is CASSSTQGRAYEQYF. The CDR3, as DNA: TGTGCCAGCAGCTCTACCCAGGGGAGGGCCTACGAGCAGTACTTC.

The chain is built from TRBV25-1 and TRBJ2-7, with a weak D call TRBD2 (5 bases). The germline V and J ends were trimmed by 3 bases and 7 bases, with 19 bases remaining between them. The CDR3 consists of 15 residues. CDR1 and CDR2 (germline): MGHDK, SYGVNS. This chain's CDR3 is CASSDPFGIADEQYF. CDR3 DNA sequence: TGTGCCAGCAGTGACCCCTTCGGGATAGCCGATGAGCAGTACTTC.

V gene TRBV23-1 combines with J gene TRBJ1-5; 8 bases align to TRBD1. TRBV23-1 is assigned to the ORF class and has an uncertain function. The V gene end was trimmed by 3 bases and the J gene end by 0 bases; junction bases not matched to a gene: 10. The CDR3 contains 18 residues. This chain's CDR3 is CASSHPGQGANSNQPQHF. The CDR3 nucleotides read TGCGCCAGCAGTCACCCCGGACAGGGAGCGAATAGCAATCAGCCCCAGCATTTT.

The chain employs TRBV4-1 and TRBJ1-1; 7 nucleotides agree with TRBD1. The CDR3 extends over 15 amino acids. J was trimmed by 5 bases and V by 2 bases; bases with no gene match: 8. CDR1 is MGHRA and CDR2 is YSYEKL in the germline V gene. The CDR3, as DNA: TGCGCCAGCAGCCAATCACACAGGGGAAGAACTGAAGCTTTCTTT. Its protein product is CASSQSHRGRTEAFF.

This clone came up once. V usage is TRBV7-9 and J usage is TRBJ2-1; no reliable D call. V shed 10 bases and J shed 0 bases, with 13 bases lying between them. Per the germline V gene, CDR1 is SEHNR and CDR2 is FQNEAQ (reference sequence). CDR3 length: 14 residues. The CDR3 DNA is TGTGCCACTTCGGTGGAGACCTCCTACAATGAGCAGTTCTTC. Residues: CATSVETSYNEQFF.

This clone has just a few counts. The chain employs TRBV5-1 and TRBJ1-4; possibly TRBD1 for D (5 bases). CDR3 length: 14 amino acids. V was pared by 4 bases and J by 8 bases, with 15 bases between. The germline gives CDR1 SGHRS, CDR2 YFSETQ. CDR3 sequence (DNA): TGCGCCAGCAGCCCTACAGGTTTTGGAGAAAAACTGTTTTTT. Translating gives CASSPTGFGEKLFF.

CDR3 coding DNA: TGTGCCAGCTCACCAACAACAGGCGGCTATGAGCAGTTCTTC. Its translation: CASSPTTGGYEQFF. The V gene is TRBV18, the J gene TRBJ2-1; weak D call: TRBD1 (5 bases). The CDR3 is 14 amino acids. Germline CDR1 KGHSH, CDR2 LQKENI. The V end lost 2 bases, the J end lost 8 bases, and 13 bases lay between the germline ends.

This chain connects TRBV28 to TRBJ2-7; TRBD2 aligns across 9 bases. Germline CDR1 and CDR2: MDHEN and SYDVKM. With V trimmed by 2 bases and J by 6 bases, 5 bases remained unmatched. The CDR3 has 14 amino acids. In DNA form, the CDR3 reads TGTGCCAGCAGTTTAGGGGGCGGGAGGGGCGAGCAGTACTTC. Residues: CASSLGGGRGEQYF.

The genes are TRBV6-6 and TRBJ1-2; D remains unclear. The V end lost 4 bases, the J end lost 4 bases, and 13 bases lay between the germline ends. The germline gives CDR1 MNHNY, CDR2 SVGAGI (reference sequence). The CDR3 consists of 14 residues. CDR3 in amino acids: CASSSARVGYGYTF. CDR3 DNA sequence: TGTGCCAGCAGTTCCGCCCGGGTCGGCTATGGCTACACCTTC.

This clone is a singleton in its sample. The J gene is TRBJ2-6, the V gene TRBV18; no reliable D call. V was clipped by 5 bases and J by 0 bases, with 8 bases between them. In germline, CDR1 is KGHSH, CDR2 LQKENI. The CDR3 covers 15 residues. This CDR3 is CASSSISSGANVLTF. In nucleotides, the CDR3 is TGTGCCAGCTCATCTATCTCCTCTGGGGCCAACGTCCTGACTTTC.

This clone was counted only a few times. The chain employs TRBV5-1 and TRBJ2-7; 7 nucleotides agree with TRBD2. The length of the CDR3 is 13 residues. Looked up from germline, CDR1 is SGHRS and CDR2 is YFSETQ. With 9 bases clipped from V and 4 bases from J, the junction kept 10 bases outside the gene matches. The CDR3 nucleotides are TGCGCCACCCTTGGGAGGGGACGATACGAGCAGTACTTC. Translation: CATLGRGRYEQYF.

The chain employs TRBV19 and TRBJ2-1; D gene unclear. The CDR3 covers 16 residues. The germline CDR1 and CDR2 sequences are LNHDA and SQIVND (reference sequence). With 0 bases removed from V and 3 bases from J, the gap between germline ends came to 12 bases. DNA of the CDR3: TGTGCCAGTAGTATAGATCACGGAGCTCTCTACAATGAGCAGTTCTTC. This gives the protein CASSIDHGALYNEQFF.

This sequence joins TRBV21-1 and TRBJ1-5. TRBV21-1 is shown as a pseudogene. The length of the CDR3 is 18 residues. Here the CDR3 DNA reads TGTGCCAGCAGCAAAGCCGAGAGATTCCGAATAAGCAATCAGCCCCAGCATTTT. It encodes CASSKAERFRISNQPQHF.

The V call is TRBV11-1, the J call TRBJ2-5; D gene ambiguous. Germline-derived CDR1 and CDR2 are SGHAT and FQDESV (reference sequence). V lost 5 bases and J lost 5, with 6 bases in between. This CDR3 region has 11 residues. The CDR3 region is CASSERETQYF. In DNA, the CDR3 is TGTGCCAGCAGCGAGAGGGAGACCCAGTACTTC.

V usage is TRBV5-1 and J usage is TRBJ1-2; no clear D gene. This CDR3 comprises 13 residues. Germline CDR1 SGHRS, CDR2 YFSETQ. Trimming left V 4 bases short and J 1 base short, with 8 bases between. CDR3 in amino acids: CASSTDFNYGYTF. The CDR3 DNA reads as TGCGCCAGCAGCACGGACTTTAACTATGGCTACACCTTC.

The chain links TRBV7-8 to TRBJ1-6; D might be TRBD1 (5 bases). The germline CDR1 and CDR2 sequences are SGHVS and FQNEAQ. V was cut by 1 base and J by 6 bases, with 10 bases left in between. This CDR3 is 15 amino acids long. The CDR3 DNA is TGTGCCAGCAGCTTAGTCGGGACTTTTAATTCACCCCTCCACTTT. Its translation is CASSLVGTFNSPLHF.

V and J are TRBV5-4 and TRBJ2-2; D possibly corresponds to TRBD2 (6 bases). The V gene lost 4 bases and the J gene lost 7 bases, with 17 bases spanning the gap. The CDR3 loop spans 15 amino acids. Germline-derived CDR1 and CDR2 are SGHNT and YYREEE (reference sequence). The CDR3 nucleotides read TGTGCCAGCAGCGTTCGACTAGTAGAGGACGGGGAGCTGTTTTTT. Its translation is CASSVRLVEDGELFF.

This clone was recorded only once. The rearrangement joins TRBV24-1 to TRBJ2-1, with TRBD2 matching 9 bases. Per germline, CDR1 KGHDR and CDR2 SFDVKD. J gave up 4 bases and V 4 bases, and 7 bases lay outside the gene matches. This CDR3 contains 16 residues. The CDR3 loop is CATSDPLAGTYNEQFF. CDR3 nucleotide sequence: TGTGCCACCAGTGACCCTCTAGCGGGGACATACAATGAGCAGTTCTTC.

The chain links TRBV30 to TRBJ2-1; TRBD2 aligns across 9 bases. CDR3 size: 14 residues. With V trimmed by 3 bases and J by 3 bases, 3 bases remained unmatched. Germline CDR1 is GTSNPN and CDR2 is SVGIG (reference sequence). The CDR3 region is CAWRALAGYNEQFF. The DNA of the CDR3 is TGTGCCTGGAGAGCACTAGCGGGCTACAATGAGCAGTTCTTC.

The CDR3 region has the DNA TGTGCCAGTAGTATCTCACAACAAGAGACCCAGTACTTC. It is translated as CASSISQQETQYF. The chain combines TRBV19 with TRBJ2-5, with D hard to call. Germline lookup yields CDR1 LNHDA and CDR2 SQIVND (reference sequence). The CDR3 is made up of 13 amino acids. The V end was cut by 3 bases, the J end by 2 bases, with 7 bases between.

J is TRBJ1-1 and V is TRBV5-1, with 7 bases lining up with TRBD1. Germline CDR1 SGHRS, CDR2 YFSETQ. The CDR3 sequence is 14 residues long. The junction had 2 bases not matched to a gene; V was cut back by 3 bases and J by 0 bases. The CDR3 sequence: CASSSGQMNTEAFF. CDR3 nucleotide sequence: TGCGCCAGCAGCTCGGGACAGATGAACACTGAAGCTTTCTTT. Variable domain in full (rest from reference TRBV5-1 and TRBJ1-1): KAGVTQTPRYLIKTRGQQVTLSCSPISGHRSVSWYQQTPGQGLQFLFEYFSETQRNKGNFPGRFSGRQFSNSRSEMNVSTLELGDSALYLCASSSGQMNTEAFFGQGTRLTVV.

V and J are TRBV18 and TRBJ1-5; D uncertain. CDR3 size: 14 residues. Between the trimmed V and J ends, which lost 5 bases and 6 bases, there was a span of 14 bases. Germline values: CDR1 KGHSH, CDR2 LQKENI. The CDR3 nucleotides are TGTGCCAGCTCAGACGTGGGAGGAGTTCAGCCCCAGCATTTT. Amino acid sequence: CASSDVGGVQPQHF. Drawing the rest from reference TRBV18 and TRBJ1-5, the complete variable domain is NAGVMQNPRHLVRRRGQEARLRCSPMKGHSHVYWYRQLPEEGLKFMVYLQKENIIDESGMPKERFSAEFPKEGPSILRIQQVVRGDSAAYFCASSDVGGVQPQHFGDGTRLSIL.

The chain couples TRBV5-5 to TRBJ1-2, with TRBD1 identical over 9 bases. This CDR3 is built from 12 residues. V was pared by 3 bases and J by 8 bases, with 2 bases of the junction left unmatched. Germline assignment: CDR1 SGHKS and CDR2 YYEKEE (reference sequence). Written as DNA, the CDR3 is TGTGCCAGCAGCTGGGACAGGGAAGGCTACACCTTC. It is translated as CASSWDREGYTF.

This chain connects TRBV11-3 to TRBJ2-5, with a tentative D call TRBD2 (5 bases). Per germline, CDR1 SGHNT and CDR2 YENEEA. The CDR3 contains 13 residues. Trimming removed 3 bases at V and 0 bases at J, with 5 bases between. The CDR3 nucleotides are TGTGCCAGCAGCTTGGACTACCAAGAGACCCAGTACTTC. It codes for CASSLDYQETQYF.

The CDR3 DNA follows: TGTGCCAGCAGTGGCAGGGTGGGGTATGGCTACACCTTC. Its translation: CASSGRVGYGYTF. V gene TRBV12-3 or TRBV12-4 combines with J gene TRBJ1-2, with D maybe TRBD1 (5 bases). Trimming pared 5 bases from V and 5 bases from J, leaving 12 bases between. CDR3 length: 13 amino acids.

The V gene is TRBV19, the J gene TRBJ1-6; TRBD1 aligns across 8 bases. Germline V gene sequence: CDR1 LNHDA, CDR2 SQIVND (reference sequence). The CDR3 consists of 13 residues. Unmatched junction bases numbered 4, after V lost 7 bases and J lost 8 bases. Written as DNA, the CDR3 is TGTGCCAGTAACACAGGGGGTGATTCACCCCTCCACTTT. Translation: CASNTGGDSPLHF.

This chain connects TRBV7-8 to TRBJ2-7, with 7 positions matching TRBD2. Trimming at V came to 1 base and at J to 0 bases, leaving 3 bases not matched to a gene. The CDR3 totals 15 residues. Germline loops: CDR1 SGHVS, CDR2 FQNEAQ. The CDR3 is CASSLGAGSSYEQYF. CDR3 DNA: TGTGCCAGCAGCTTAGGAGCGGGAAGCTCCTACGAGCAGTACTTC.